Listed here are 31 T cell receptor beta chains from one sample, sequenced in a study of T-cell reconstitution after alpha-beta-depleted transplantation in children. Unique molecular identifiers were incorporated during preparation of the TCRbeta library. MiXCR, applied by TCRdb to the PCR reads, yields one record per CDR3 protein. Of 700,000 to 850,000 distinct CDR3 sequences in the sample, about 16% were seen once. The starting material was PBMCs, mostly from graft donor cells, obtained 360 days after TCRalphabeta/CD19-depleted stem cell transplant. These receptors were obtained from a male patient younger than 18 who had a stem cell transplant for acute lymphoblastic leukemia, so the T cells may come from the graft donor.

The table lists this clonotype with a few counts. The rearrangement uses TRBV15 and TRBJ2-1, with 10 positions matching TRBD1. Losses at the gene ends were 3 bases for V and 2 bases for J; bases not matched to a gene: 13. CDR3 length equals 19 residues. Germline CDR1 is LNHNV and CDR2 is YYDKDF (reference sequence). The CDR3 DNA is TGTGCCACCAGCAGCCCAAATCTACTGGGGACAGGGGCCTACAATGAGCAGTTCTTC. Translated: CATSSPNLLGTGAYNEQFF.

At least ten counts were recorded for this clonotype. This sequence joins TRBV19 and TRBJ2-1; TRBD2 aligns across 11 bases. The V segment lost 6 bases and the J segment 10 bases; nucleotides outside the gene matches: 11. The CDR3 is 15 amino acids. Germline V gene data show CDR1 as LNHDA and CDR2 as SQIVND (reference sequence). The CDR3 region has the DNA TGTGCCAGTAGGAATAGCGGGAGGGCAGCGTGGGAGCAGTTCTTC. Translated: CASRNSGRAAWEQFF.

This clonotype has a count of ten or more. The V call is TRBV27, the J call TRBJ2-5, with D possibly matching TRBD1 (6 bases). Germline V lookup: CDR1 MNHEY, CDR2 SMNVEV (reference sequence). Trimming stripped 6 bases from V and 5 bases from J, with 19 bases between. The length of the CDR3 is 15 residues. DNA of the CDR3: TGTGCCAGCAGACTACAGGGACAAGGATGGGAGACCCAGTACTTC. Protein sequence: CASRLQGQGWETQYF.

The V call is TRBV12-3 or TRBV12-4, the J call TRBJ1-1; a weak D match, TRBD1 (6 bases). Trimming removed 9 bases from V and 4 bases from J, with 12 bases in between. The CDR3 consists of 12 residues. The CDR3, as DNA: TGTGCCAGTTTACAGGGCTTCACTGAAGCTTTCTTT. Amino acid sequence: CASLQGFTEAFF.

This clonotype was observed a handful of times. The chain joins TRBV6-1 to TRBJ2-3, with 8 bases matching TRBD1. The CDR3 contains 15 residues. The germline CDR1 and CDR2 sequences are MNHNS and SASEGT. Trimming at V came to 5 bases and at J to 1 base, leaving 5 bases not matched to a gene. The DNA for the CDR3 is TGTGCCAGCAGTCGACAGGGGTCTGGCACAGATACGCAGTATTTT. Its protein product is CASSRQGSGTDTQYF.

V usage is TRBV11-2 and J usage is TRBJ2-7; 9 bases fit TRBD2. The germline V gene encodes CDR1 SGHAT and CDR2 FQNNGV. CDR3 length: 18 amino acids. V dropped 2 bases and J dropped 2; count of bases not matched to a gene: 13. CDR3 bases: TGTGCCAGCAGCTTACCCATTAAATTAGCGGGAGACCCCTACGAGCAGTACTTC. This translates into CASSLPIKLAGDPYEQYF.

The J gene is TRBJ2-1, the V gene TRBV11-2, with TRBD1 matching over 8 bases. V gave up 5 bases and J gave up 0 bases; unmatched junction bases: 9. The CDR3 is 17 residues long. Germline V lookup: CDR1 SGHAT, CDR2 FQNNGV. The CDR3 reads CASSTNRGELSYNEQFF. Written as DNA, the CDR3 is TGTGCCAGCAGCACAAACAGGGGGGAACTCTCCTACAATGAGCAGTTCTTC.

The chain couples TRBV7-3 to TRBJ1-6, with D tentatively TRBD1 (5 bases). The germline V gene has CDR1 SGHTA and CDR2 FQGTGA. The CDR3 is 12 amino acids. Deletions cut 2 bases from V and 13 bases from J, with 9 bases between. The CDR3 reads CASSLEWGPLHF. The CDR3, as DNA: TGTGCCAGCAGCTTAGAATGGGGCCCCCTCCACTTT.

This clonotype was counted many times. The chain recombines TRBV27 with TRBJ2-7; 9 bases map to TRBD1. V dropped 6 bases and J dropped 2; count of bases not matched to a gene: 2. This CDR3 spans 13 amino acids. Per germline, CDR1 MNHEY and CDR2 SMNVEV (reference sequence). The CDR3 sequence is CASRGTGTYEQYF. The CDR3 DNA sequence: TGTGCCAGCAGGGGGACAGGGACCTACGAGCAGTACTTC.

Remarks on this clonotype: A single base separates this from a much larger clone, so it may be a read error. This sequence joins TRBV18 and TRBJ2-2; D remains unclear. Germline V lookup: CDR1 KGHSH, CDR2 LQKENI. V gave up 0 bases and J gave up 7 bases, with 9 bases separating them. The CDR3 consists of 14 residues. CDR3 DNA sequence: TGTGCCAGCTCACCACCGGCTGCCCTCGGGGAGCTGTTTTTT. It is translated as CASSPPAALGELFF.

This clonotype was seen only a few times. V gene TRBV20-1 combines with J gene TRBJ2-3; D is unresolved. Germline CDR1 DFQATT, CDR2 SNEGSKA (reference sequence). Trimming stripped 0 bases from V and 2 bases from J, with 3 bases between. The CDR3 spans 12 residues. The CDR3 region is CSAREDTDTQYF. The CDR3 nucleotides read TGCAGTGCTAGAGAGGACACAGATACGCAGTATTTT.

This clonotype has only a few counts. The chain joins TRBV27 to TRBJ2-5; D is unresolved. The ends were cut back, 6 bases at V and 0 bases at J, with 17 bases in the middle. This CDR3 region has 16 residues. Germline CDR1 is MNHEY and CDR2 is SMNVEV (reference sequence). CDR3 nucleotide sequence: TGTGCCAGCAGCAGTCAGGTTTACCGGTACCAAGAGACCCAGTACTTC. This gives the protein CASSSQVYRYQETQYF.

V usage is TRBV24-1 and J usage is TRBJ1-2, with D unclear. V was shortened by 4 bases and J by 7 bases, with 6 bases between the two germline ends. CDR3 size: 11 residues. Germline CDR1 KGHDR, CDR2 SFDVKD. The CDR3 loop is CATSDGFGYTF. DNA of the CDR3: TGTGCCACCAGTGACGGTTTTGGCTACACCTTC.

This clonotype was seen at least ten times. The chain uses TRBV12-3 or TRBV12-4 and TRBJ2-5; 11 nucleotides line up with TRBD2. The trim removed 7 bases at V and 5 bases at J, leaving 9 bases unmatched. The CDR3 runs to 15 residues. The CDR3 loop is CASKVTSGSGETQYF. In DNA form, the CDR3 reads TGTGCCAGCAAGGTTACTAGCGGGAGTGGGGAGACCCAGTACTTC.

This clonotype showed up just a few times. The V call is TRBV7-6, the J call TRBJ2-3, with TRBD1 as a possible D gene (5 bases). The germline gives CDR1 SGHVS, CDR2 FNYEAQ. The CDR3 is 14 residues long. V gave up 3 bases and J gave up 4 bases, with 11 bases separating them. The CDR3 nucleotides are TGTGCCAGCAGCTTCCAGGGTCCCCCAGATACGCAGTATTTT. Translated: CASSFQGPPDTQYF.

This clonotype was seen many times. This rearrangement joins TRBV29-1 to TRBJ2-7; D is perhaps TRBD1 or TRBD2 (7 bases each). CDR3 size: 14 residues. From germline, CDR1 is SQVTM and CDR2 ANQGSEA. Trimming cost V 8 bases and J 5 bases, with 22 bases left between them. CDR3 nucleotides: TGCAGCACAGGGGAGGGGTTCACTTATGACGAGCAGTACTTC. Its protein product is CSTGEGFTYDEQYF.

The CDR3 here is CSAARGTQYF. Written as DNA, the CDR3 is TGCAGTGCTGCTAGGGGGACCCAGTACTTC. The rearrangement links TRBV20-1 to TRBJ2-5; maybe TRBD1 (5 bases). The germline CDR1 and CDR2 sequences are DFQATT and SNEGSKA (reference sequence). This CDR3 is built from 10 residues. The V gene lost 5 bases and the J gene lost 7 bases, with 8 bases spanning the gap.

This clonotype was seen repeatedly, ten times or more. This chain joins TRBV20-1 and TRBJ2-3, with 8 bases aligning to TRBD2. The CDR3 runs to 16 residues. CDR1 DFQATT and CDR2 SNEGSKA come from the germline V gene (reference sequence). V was clipped by 6 bases and J by 4 bases; unmatched bases: 15. CDR3 bases: TGCAGTGCCATAGCACGTGTGTTAGCGGGACCAGATACGCAGTATTTT. It translates to CSAIARVLAGPDTQYF.

The chain has TRBV6-5 and TRBJ2-7; 8 bases fit TRBD2. The CDR3 is 15 residues long. The V and J ends lost 2 bases and 6 bases, in that order; junction bases with no gene match: 9. Germline CDR1 MNHEY, CDR2 SVGAGI. In DNA, the CDR3 is TGTGCCAGCAGTTACGTGGACGGGAGCGGGAGCGAGCAGTACTTC. Translated: CASSYVDGSGSEQYF.

This clonotype showed up many times. V gene TRBV18 combines with J gene TRBJ2-2; TRBD2 is a possible D gene (6 bases). Trimming left V 3 bases short and J 2 bases short, with 16 bases between. This CDR3 is 17 amino acids long. Germline V lookup: CDR1 KGHSH, CDR2 LQKENI. CDR3: CASSPTRDGGNTGELFF. Written as DNA, the CDR3 is TGTGCCAGCTCACCGACTAGGGATGGAGGCAACACCGGGGAGCTGTTTTTT.

At least ten counts were recorded for this clonotype. This chain uses TRBV7-6 with TRBJ2-1; maybe TRBD2 (5 bases). V was pared by 0 bases and J by 9 bases, with 12 bases between. The CDR3 consists of 14 residues. Germline lookup yields CDR1 SGHVS and CDR2 FNYEAQ. This CDR3 is CASSLAYGGFEQFF. The DNA of the CDR3 is TGTGCCAGCAGCTTAGCGTACGGAGGATTTGAGCAGTTCTTC.

This clonotype showed up many times. V is TRBV11-1 and J is TRBJ2-1; 12 positions match TRBD2. The CDR3 is 18 amino acids. Germline CDR1 and CDR2: SGHAT and FQDESV (reference sequence). V shed 3 bases, J shed 8 bases, and the junction held 14 bases outside the gene matches. CDR3 coding DNA: TGTGCCAGCAGCTTCGACCGACTAGCGGGAGAGTATCCCTATGAGCAGTTCTTC. It encodes CASSFDRLAGEYPYEQFF.

The genes are TRBV5-1 and TRBJ1-1; D is unclear. The V gene's germline CDR1 is SGHRS and CDR2 YFSETQ. The CDR3 consists of 14 residues. V was trimmed by 3 bases and J by 3 bases, leaving 12 bases between them. This CDR3 is CASSSAGGDTEAFF. The CDR3 DNA reads TGCGCCAGCAGCTCGGCCGGCGGGGACACTGAAGCTTTCTTT.

This chain joins TRBV6-1 and TRBJ1-5; D is uncertain. The germline V and J ends were trimmed by 4 bases and 0 bases, with 10 bases remaining between them. The CDR3 totals 15 residues. Germline V lookup: CDR1 MNHNS, CDR2 SASEGT. This chain's CDR3 is CASSVGSLSNQPQHF. The CDR3 DNA is TGTGCCAGCAGTGTGGGTAGCCTTAGCAATCAGCCCCAGCATTTT.

The table lists this clonotype with a few counts. The chain recombines TRBV9 with TRBJ2-1, with 9 bases matching TRBD1. The CDR3 is 16 amino acids. The ends lost 3 bases at V and 4 bases at J; junction bases unmatched: 8. Germline CDR1 reads SGDLS; CDR2 reads YYNGEE. The CDR3 sequence is CASSARQGEFYNEQFF. The DNA for the CDR3 is TGTGCCAGCAGCGCGCGACAGGGGGAGTTTTACAATGAGCAGTTCTTC.

This clonotype appeared a few times. The chain joins TRBV5-1 to TRBJ2-5; D perhaps matches TRBD1 (6 bases). There are 14 residues in the CDR3. Trimming took 4 bases from V and 2 from J, leaving 12 bases between them. CDR1 SGHRS and CDR2 YFSETQ come from the germline V gene. CDR3 region: CASSTQGRQETQYF. CDR3 nucleotides: TGCGCCAGCAGCACACAGGGTCGGCAAGAGACCCAGTACTTC.

The chain joins TRBV20-1 to TRBJ2-2; 8 bases align to TRBD1. Germline V lookup: CDR1 DFQATT, CDR2 SNEGSKA (reference sequence). The trim removed 6 bases at V and 4 bases at J, leaving 10 bases unmatched. This CDR3 has 15 residues. The CDR3 reads CSAVPGQVATGELFF. CDR3 bases: TGCAGTGCAGTCCCGGGACAGGTAGCCACCGGGGAGCTGTTTTTT.

This clonotype was recorded at least ten times. One end of the junction does not line up with germline, which may come from a read error. The rearrangement uses TRBV7-8 and TRBJ2-7; 9 bases agree with TRBD2. Germline CDR1 is SGHVS and CDR2 is FQNEAQ. CDR3 length equals 14 residues. The CDR3 sequence is CASSLAGVSYEQYF. The CDR3 DNA reads TGCGCCAGCAGCTTAGCGGGAGTCTCCTACGAGCAGTACTTC.

This clonotype was seen a few times. The CDR3 protein is CASSLGGGRGLAGVQNTGELFF. The CDR3, as DNA: TGTGCCAGCAGTTTAGGAGGAGGGCGGGGACTAGCGGGAGTCCAAAACACCGGGGAGCTGTTTTTT. The V gene is TRBV12-3 or TRBV12-4, the J gene TRBJ2-2; TRBD2 matches 14 bases. This CDR3 has 22 amino acids. The trim removed 1 base at V and 2 bases at J, leaving 15 bases unmatched.

This clonotype was detected a few times. The chain combines TRBV27 with TRBJ2-2; D may be TRBD1 or TRBD2 (5 bases each). This CDR3 spans 14 amino acids. V gave up 4 bases and J gave up 4 bases, with 10 bases separating them. Germline V gives CDR1 MNHEY, CDR2 SMNVEV (reference sequence). The CDR3 reads CASSWGMGTGELFF. The CDR3 DNA follows: TGTGCCAGCAGTTGGGGGATGGGCACCGGGGAGCTGTTTTTT.

This clonotype has just a few counts. The DNA for the CDR3 is TGTGCCAGCAGCAAAGTTCGGGGTTCAAACACTGAAGCTTTCTTT. This sequence encodes CASSKVRGSNTEAFF. This chain connects TRBV21-1 to TRBJ1-1. TRBV21-1 is termed a pseudogene. The CDR3 totals 15 residues.